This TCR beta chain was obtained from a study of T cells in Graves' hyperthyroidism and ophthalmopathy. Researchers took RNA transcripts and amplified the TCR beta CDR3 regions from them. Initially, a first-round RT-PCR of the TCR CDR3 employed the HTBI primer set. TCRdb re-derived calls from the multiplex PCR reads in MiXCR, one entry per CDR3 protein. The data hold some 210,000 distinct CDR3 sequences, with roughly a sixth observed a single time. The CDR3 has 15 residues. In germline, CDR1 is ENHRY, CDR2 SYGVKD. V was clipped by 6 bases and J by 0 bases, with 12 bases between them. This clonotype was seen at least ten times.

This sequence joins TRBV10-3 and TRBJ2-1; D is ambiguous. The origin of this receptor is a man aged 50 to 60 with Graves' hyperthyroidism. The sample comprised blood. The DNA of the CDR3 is TGTGCCATCAGCCCCGGTACTTACTCCTACAATGAGCAGTTCTTC. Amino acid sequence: CAISPGTYSYNEQFF.